This record looks at one T cell receptor (beta chain) sequence and its context. Its antigen remains unidentified. The sequence runs out 3 residues before the end of the CDR3; the remainder is reconstructed from the germline J gene. The sample originates from a study of T cells in women clearing cervical HPV infection. Looking at the study overall: Controls were women whose single incident HPV16 infection cleared within 12 months without precancer or cancer. Case blood was drawn when the lesion was first found; control blood after infection became undetectable. Findings of the study overall: Repertoire richness, not evenness, was significantly elevated in CIN3+ cases versus controls.

TCR beta CDR3 amplified by multiplex PCR from roughly 1,100 ng genomic DNA. Sequenced by immunoSEQ multiplex PCR; TCRdb stores in-frame clones only, minus some. The sample yields tens of thousands of clones, of which the top ten take up under 5.5%. Germline values: CDR1 SGHNT, CDR2 YENEEA. Trimming shortened V by 5 bases and J by 5 bases, and 13 bases separated the two germline ends. CDR3 length equals 14 residues. This sequence originates from a woman aged 18-69 years with a cervical HPV16 infection that either progressed to CIN3+ or cleared (not recorded which). The sequencing input was blood buffy coat. The V and J genes are TRBV11-3 and TRBJ2-1; a weak D match, TRBD1 (5 bases). CDR3 bases read: TGTGCCAGCAGCCCCACGGCAGGGCACAATGAG. Its translation: CASSPTAGHNE. The full-length CDR3 reads as CASSPTAGHNEQFF.